This TCR beta chain was identified during a study of OX40 agonist ivuxolimab in advanced cancers. The length of the CDR3 is 17 residues. V was clipped by 2 bases and J by 0 bases, with 16 bases between them. Germline-derived CDR1 and CDR2 are SGHDN and FVKESK. Sequencing used immunoSEQ multiplex PCR; TCRdb keeps in-frame clones, though not all of them. The sample yields 99,000 or so clones, approximately 94% seen once. This receptor was obtained from an adult with an advanced solid tumor such as melanoma, head and neck, liver or kidney cancer. The sequencing here drew on CD4+ or CD8+ T cells sorted from blood, taken in a trial of the OX40 agonist ivuxolimab. The rearrangement uses TRBV14 and TRBJ1-1, with D possibly TRBD1 on 5 matching bases. CDR3 DNA: TGTGCCAGCAGCCAACTCCCCGGGGGAGCTATGAACACTGAAGCTTTCTTT. Amino acid sequence: CASSQLPGGAMNTEAFF. Looking up the rest from reference TRBV14 and TRBJ1-1 gives the full variable domain: EAGVTQFPSHSVIEKGQTVTLRCDPISGHDNLYWYRRVMGKEIKFLLHFVKESKQDESGMPNNRFLAERTGGTYSTLKVQPAELEDSGVYFCASSQLPGGAMNTEAFFGQGTRLTVV.